The 2 T cell receptor beta chains in this list originate from one sample, sequenced in a study of blood T cell repertoires in COVID-19. Some clones are missing from TCRdb's copy, which holds only in-frame ones; the method was immunoSEQ multiplex PCR. Seen here are some 670,000 clones, 70% to 90% observed once, and the top ten hold under 0.3%. Sequenced material: peripheral blood. These receptors were collected from a woman in her late teens or twenties with acute or convalescent COVID-19.

This chain joins TRBV7-3 and TRBJ2-1, with D possibly matching TRBD2 (5 bases). V lost 5 bases, J lost 0 bases, and 14 bases lay in between. The germline gives CDR1 SGHTA, CDR2 FQGTGA. The CDR3 is 16 residues long. The CDR3 is CASSNPGISSYNEQFF. CDR3 DNA sequence: TGTGCCAGCAGCAACCCGGGGATTAGCTCCTACAATGAGCAGTTCTTC.

The gene calls are TRBV5-1 and TRBJ1-2; possibly TRBD1 for D (5 bases). The CDR3 extends over 12 amino acids. V gave up 4 bases and J gave up 7 bases, with 11 bases separating them. Germline CDR1 SGHRS, CDR2 YFSETQ. The DNA for the CDR3 is TGCGCCAGCAGCCTCGACGGGGGTGGCTACACCTTC. This gives the protein CASSLDGGGYTF.